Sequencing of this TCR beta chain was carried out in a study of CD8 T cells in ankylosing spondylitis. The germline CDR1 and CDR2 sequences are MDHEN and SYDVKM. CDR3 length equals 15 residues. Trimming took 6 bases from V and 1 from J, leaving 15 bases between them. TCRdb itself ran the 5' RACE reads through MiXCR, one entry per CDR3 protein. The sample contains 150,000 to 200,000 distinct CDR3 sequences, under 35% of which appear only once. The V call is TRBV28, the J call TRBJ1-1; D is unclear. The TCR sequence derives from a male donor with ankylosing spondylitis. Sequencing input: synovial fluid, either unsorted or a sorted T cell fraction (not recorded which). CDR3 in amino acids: CASSRAAYRNTEAFF. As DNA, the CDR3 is TGTGCCAGCAGCCGGGCAGCTTACAGGAACACTGAAGCTTTCTTT.